Each of the 3 T cell receptor beta chains below was sequenced from the same sample in a study of PD-1 blockade in classical Hodgkin lymphoma. Some clones are missing from TCRdb's copy, which holds only in-frame ones; the method was immunoSEQ multiplex PCR. Of under 70,000 clones in the sample, 71% are singletons; the top ten hold about 9.1%. Each patient's relapse followed autologous stem cell transplantation, and brentuximab vedotin exposure varied. The sample here was peripheral blood mononuclear cells (PBMCs), taken before the second cycle of nivolumab. The receptors originated from a human donor with classical Hodgkin lymphoma.

This clone has just a few counts. The V and J genes are TRBV30 and TRBJ1-1; no reliable D call. This CDR3 is built from 13 residues. Per germline, CDR1 GTSNPN and CDR2 SVGIG (reference sequence). V was trimmed by 3 bases and J by 4 bases, leaving 12 bases between them. In DNA form, the CDR3 reads TGTGCCTGGAGGTCTACGTGGGGCACTGAAGCTTTCTTT. Translating it yields CAWRSTWGTEAFF. The full variable domain, completed using reference TRBV30 and TRBJ1-1, is SQTIHQWPATLVQPVGSPLSLECTVEGTSNPNLYWYRQAAGRGLQLLFYSVGIGQISSEVPQNLSASRPQDRQFILSSKKLLLSDSGFYLCAWRSTWGTEAFFGQGTRLTVV.

This chain joins TRBV28 and TRBJ1-1; no clear D gene. The CDR3 covers 16 residues. Trimming left V 6 bases short and J 2 bases short, with 19 bases between. Germline CDR1 MDHEN, CDR2 SYDVKM. The DNA for the CDR3 is TGTGCCAGCAGCCACCTGAGACGGGCAGCCAACACTGAAGCTTTCTTT. The encoded protein is CASSHLRRAANTEAFF.

The CDR3 loop is CASSQGLAGIYNEQFF. The DNA for the CDR3 is TGCGCCAGCAGCCAAGGACTAGCGGGGATCTACAATGAGCAGTTCTTC. The chain links TRBV4-1 to TRBJ2-1; TRBD2 agrees at 11 bases. This CDR3 is built from 16 residues. V lost 1 base to trimming and J lost 3 bases; unmatched junction nucleotides: 2. The V gene's germline CDR1 is MGHRA and CDR2 YSYEKL.